Below are 19 T cell receptor beta chains sequenced from a single sample in a study of CD8 T cells in Susac syndrome (dated by TCRdb to about 2019). Library preparation was by the immunoSEQ multiplex PCR assay. RNA was extracted using the RNeasy kit, and roughly 0.45 to 1 microgram was reverse transcribed with random hexamers. TCRdb reprocessed the public reads (quality trimming at Q25 with fastp, clone calling with MiXCR) and kept in-frame beta chains. Records with the same CDR3 protein are collapsed into one entry carrying the most frequent genes and DNA. The sample includes around 130,000 distinct CDR3 sequences, with around nine tenths observed a single time. Roughly 0.25% of the sample is taken by the ten largest. Material for sequencing was CD8+ T cells from PBMCs. These receptor sequences come from a human donor with multiple sclerosis.

V is TRBV5-4 and J is TRBJ2-2; 7 bases map to TRBD2. CDR3 size: 14 residues. CDR1 and CDR2 from the germline V gene are SGHNT and YYREEE (reference sequence). V trimming: 4 bases; J trimming: 6 bases; junction bases outside the gene matches: 6. CDR3 nucleotide sequence: TGTGCCAGCAGCCCATTGGGGGGGGCCGGGGAGCTGTTTTTT. This sequence encodes CASSPLGGAGELFF. The full variable domain, with the rest looked up from reference TRBV5-4 and TRBJ2-2, is ETGVTQSPTHLIKTRGQQVTLRCSSQSGHNTVSWYQQALGQGPQFIFQYYREEENGRGNFPPRFSGLQFPNYSSELNVNALELDDSALYLCASSPLGGAGELFFGEGSRLTVL.

The V and J genes are TRBV7-9 and TRBJ2-2; maybe TRBD2 (5 bases). Trimming took 6 bases from V and 1 from J, leaving 6 bases between them. Germline CDR1 is SEHNR and CDR2 is FQNEAQ (reference sequence). The CDR3 is 13 residues long. The CDR3 bases are TGTGCCAGCAGGGCGGGGAACACCGGGGAGCTGTTTTTT. Translating gives CASRAGNTGELFF.

In this sample, this clonotype turned up once. V usage is TRBV20-1 and J usage is TRBJ2-7, with TRBD1 matching over 9 bases. Looked up from germline, CDR1 is DFQATT and CDR2 is SNEGSKA (reference sequence). The CDR3 has 13 residues. Trimming removed 6 bases from V and 4 bases from J; junction bases left unmatched: 7. CDR3 nucleotide sequence: TGCAGTGCCTACCCGACAGGGGGGTACGAGCAGTACTTC. This gives the protein CSAYPTGGYEQYF.

The chain is built from TRBV29-1 and TRBJ2-5; a weak D match, TRBD1 (6 bases). CDR3 length: 11 residues. Germline loops: CDR1 SQVTM, CDR2 ANQGSEA. V lost 6 bases to trimming and J lost 3 bases, with 8 bases between them. The CDR3 sequence: CSVRTEETQYF. CDR3 in DNA: TGCAGCGTCAGGACAGAAGAGACCCAGTACTTC.

The chain uses TRBV30 and TRBJ2-2; 7 bases agree with TRBD1. In germline, CDR1 is GTSNPN, CDR2 SVGIG (reference sequence). The CDR3 consists of 18 residues. J lost 4 bases, V lost 1 base, and 15 bases had no gene match. CDR3 in amino acids: CAWSDYEVGDSLTGELFF. The CDR3 DNA follows: TGTGCCTGGAGTGATTACGAGGTCGGGGACAGCCTCACCGGGGAGCTGTTTTTT.

This clonotype was recorded a few times. This CDR3 is CASSVPGRIYEQYF. In nucleotides, the CDR3 is TGCGCCAGCAGCGTTCCGGGACGGATATACGAGCAGTACTTC. The rearrangement joins TRBV5-1 to TRBJ2-7; D assignment may be TRBD1 or TRBD2 (5 bases each). This CDR3 is 14 amino acids long. The ends were cut back, 4 bases at V and 4 bases at J, with 15 bases in the middle. Germline assignment: CDR1 SGHRS and CDR2 YFSETQ.

The V and J genes are TRBV19 and TRBJ1-5; D perhaps matches TRBD1 (5 bases). V lost 7 bases and J lost 4, with 11 bases in between. Germline CDR1 reads LNHDA; CDR2 reads SQIVND (reference sequence). The CDR3 runs 13 residues. The DNA of the CDR3 is TGTGCCAGTAAGACCCAGGGTAATCAGCCCCAGCATTTT. Protein product: CASKTQGNQPQHF.

This chain uses TRBV24-1 with TRBJ1-2; D is ambiguous. Germline lookup yields CDR1 KGHDR and CDR2 SFDVKD. This CDR3 contains 13 residues. Trimming left V 4 bases short and J 3 bases short, with 8 bases between. CDR3 residues: CATSEGAYYGYTF. CDR3 DNA: TGTGCCACCAGTGAGGGCGCCTACTATGGCTACACCTTC.

The chain links TRBV12-5 to TRBJ2-2; no reliable D call. V was cut by 1 base and J by 8 bases, with 8 bases left in between. The CDR3 has 13 amino acids. Germline-derived CDR1 and CDR2 are LGHNT and FRNRAP. CDR3 residues: CASGLGMNGELFF. CDR3 sequence (DNA): TGTGCTAGTGGTTTGGGGATGAATGGGGAGCTGTTTTTT.

The rearrangement links TRBV28 to TRBJ1-2, with D uncertain. The V end was cut by 3 bases, the J end by 7 bases, with 15 bases between. The germline V gene has CDR1 MDHEN and CDR2 SYDVKM. The CDR3 is 14 residues long. CDR3 in amino acids: CASSFFLGSGGYTF. The CDR3 DNA sequence: TGTGCCAGCAGTTTTTTTCTAGGGTCGGGTGGCTACACCTTC.

The rearrangement joins TRBV18 to TRBJ2-3, with D possibly matching TRBD2 (5 bases). The CDR3 contains 15 residues. With 3 bases removed from V and 7 bases from J, the gap between germline ends came to 17 bases. Germline-derived CDR1 and CDR2 are KGHSH and LQKENI. CDR3 sequence (DNA): TGTGCCAGCTCACCGGAAGCGGTAAAAGCCCATACGCAGTATTTT. It yields the protein CASSPEAVKAHTQYF. Combining the CDR3 with reference TRBV18 and TRBJ2-3 gives the whole variable domain NAGVMQNPRHLVRRRGQEARLRCSPMKGHSHVYWYRQLPEEGLKFMVYLQKENIIDESGMPKERFSAEFPKEGPSILRIQQVVRGDSAAYFCASSPEAVKAHTQYFGPGTRLTVL.

The chain joins TRBV27 to TRBJ2-1; D may be TRBD1 (6 bases). Trimming left V 2 bases short and J 8 bases short, with 10 bases between. Germline V gene lookup returns CDR1 MNHEY and CDR2 SMNVEV (reference sequence). The CDR3 spans 13 residues. CDR3 region: CASSLPQGDEQFF. The CDR3 bases are TGTGCCAGCAGTTTACCACAGGGAGATGAGCAGTTCTTC.

The chain employs TRBV5-6 and TRBJ2-7, with no clear D. Germline CDR1 and CDR2: SGHDT and YYEEEE. V lost 3 bases, J lost 0 bases, and 7 bases lay in between. The CDR3 has 13 amino acids. In nucleotides, the CDR3 is TGTGCCAGCAGCTATGGGTACTCCTACGAGCAGTACTTC. Its protein is CASSYGYSYEQYF. Combining the CDR3 with reference TRBV5-6 and TRBJ2-7 gives the whole variable domain DAGVTQSPTHLIKTRGQQVTLRCSPKSGHDTVSWYQQALGQGPQFIFQYYEEEERQRGNFPDRFSGHQFPNYSSELNVNALLLGDSALYLCASSYGYSYEQYFGPGTRLTVT.

The chain recombines TRBV27 with TRBJ2-7; D uncertain. Germline V CDR1 and CDR2: MNHEY, SMNVEV (reference sequence). V was shortened by 7 bases and J by 0 bases, with 10 bases between the two germline ends. The CDR3 runs to 13 residues. The CDR3 region is CASKDRGSYEQYF. CDR3 DNA sequence: TGTGCCAGCAAAGACCGCGGCTCCTACGAGCAGTACTTC.

This sequence joins TRBV6-5 and TRBJ2-1; possibly TRBD1 for D (6 bases). Trimming shortened V by 2 bases and J by 4 bases, and 12 bases separated the two germline ends. The germline V gene encodes CDR1 MNHEY and CDR2 SVGAGI. CDR3 length: 15 residues. The CDR3 nucleotides are TGTGCCAGCAGTTACGACGGGACATCGTACAATGAGCAGTTCTTC. Encoded protein: CASSYDGTSYNEQFF.

The chain couples TRBV2 to TRBJ1-2; 7 bases map to TRBD1. The V gene's germline CDR1 is SNHLY and CDR2 FYNNEI. The V segment lost 8 bases and the J segment 4 bases; nucleotides outside the gene matches: 10. CDR3 length equals 14 residues. The CDR3 loop is CASVRQGWGYGYTF. In DNA, the CDR3 is TGTGCCAGCGTGAGACAGGGCTGGGGCTATGGCTACACCTTC.

This clonotype was found once. V gene TRBV11-3 combines with J gene TRBJ1-1; 7 positions agree with TRBD1. Losses at the gene ends were 3 bases for V and 1 base for J; bases not matched to a gene: 14. The CDR3 is 18 amino acids. Germline assignment: CDR1 SGHNT and CDR2 YENEEA. Here the CDR3 reads CASSFPEGASVQNTEAFF. CDR3 sequence (DNA): TGTGCCAGCAGCTTCCCTGAGGGGGCTTCCGTCCAGAACACTGAAGCTTTCTTT.

The chain employs TRBV15 and TRBJ1-5; 7 nucleotides agree with TRBD1. The CDR3 extends over 14 amino acids. V was pared by 4 bases and J by 2 bases, with 2 bases of the junction left unmatched. The germline CDR1 and CDR2 sequences are LNHNV and YYDKDF (reference sequence). The DNA of the CDR3 is TGTGCCACCAGCACTGACAGGGGCAATCAGCCCCAGCATTTT. It yields the protein CATSTDRGNQPQHF.

The chain employs TRBV3-1 and TRBJ2-1, with TRBD2 identical over 9 bases. CDR1 LGHDT and CDR2 YNNKEL come from the germline V gene (reference sequence). V dropped 5 bases and J dropped 4; count of bases not matched to a gene: 9. CDR3 length equals 16 residues. CDR3: CASSSPTSGTYNEQFF. The CDR3 bases are TGTGCCAGCAGCTCCCCGACTAGCGGAACTTACAATGAGCAGTTCTTC.